One and the same sample provided the 23 T cell receptor beta chains below, sequenced in a study of blood T cell repertoires in COVID-19. Using immunoSEQ multiplex PCR, the repertoire was profiled, and TCRdb retains in-frame clones only, with some absent. The sample has fewer than 350,000 clones, roughly nine tenths seen once; the top ten hold more than 10%. Source material: peripheral blood. The receptor set was obtained from a woman aged 25-40 years with COVID-19, enrolled during active disease.

The chain employs TRBV7-8 and TRBJ1-5; possible D gene TRBD1, 5 bases. The CDR3 spans 17 residues. Germline CDR1 reads SGHVS; CDR2 reads FQNEAQ. The V and J ends lost 1 base and 3 bases respectively, with 16 bases between them. As DNA, the CDR3 is TGTGCCAGCAGCTTAGTACAAGGGGCAGGCCTCAATCAGCCCCAGCATTTT. Its translation: CASSLVQGAGLNQPQHF. The complete variable domain, with remaining parts taken from reference TRBV7-8 and TRBJ1-5, reads GAGVSQSPRYKVAKRGQDVALRCDPISGHVSLFWYQQALGQGPEFLTYFQNEAQLDKSGLPSDRFFAERPEGSVSTLKIQRTQQEDSAVYLCASSLVQGAGLNQPQHFGDGTRLSIL.

Concerning this clone: Other nucleotide sequences from this sample produce the same CDR3. DNA of the CDR3: TGTGCCAGCAGTTTATCCCTATATCAGCCCCAGCATTTT. It encodes CASSLSLYQPQHF. The J gene is TRBJ1-5, the V gene TRBV27; D remains ambiguous. CDR3 size: 13 residues. Germline V lookup: CDR1 MNHEY, CDR2 SMNVEV (reference sequence). Trimming removed 0 bases from V and 5 bases from J, with 5 bases in between.

V is TRBV18 and J is TRBJ1-2, with 8 bases that match TRBD1. Germline V lookup: CDR1 KGHSH, CDR2 LQKENI. The CDR3 runs 16 residues. The J segment lost 3 bases and the V segment lost 3 bases, leaving 9 bases of the junction unmatched. This chain's CDR3 is CASSPLGQGKDYGYTF. DNA for the CDR3: TGTGCCAGCTCACCCCTTGGACAGGGTAAGGACTATGGCTACACCTTC.

This clone was picked up one time. V is TRBV3-1 (or the pseudogene TRBV3-2) and J is TRBJ2-7, with D unclear. The ends were cut back, 5 bases at V and 0 bases at J, with 5 bases in the middle. The CDR3 length is 12 residues. In germline, CDR1 is LGHDT, CDR2 YNNKEL (reference sequence). CDR3 protein: CASSWSSYEQYF. The CDR3 bases are TGTGCCAGCAGCTGGAGCTCCTACGAGCAGTACTTC.

The chain couples TRBV6-2 or TRBV6-3 to TRBJ2-3; 8 bases are shared with TRBD2. Germline V gives CDR1 MNHEY, CDR2 SVGEGT. Germline trimming cut 0 bases from V and 4 bases from J; bases unmatched to any gene: 12. The CDR3 has 18 residues. The chain's CDR3 is CASSYSYYVAGIADTQYF. The CDR3 bases are TGTGCCAGCAGTTACTCGTATTACGTAGCGGGGATCGCAGATACGCAGTATTTT.

This rearrangement joins TRBV7-9 to TRBJ1-2, with TRBD1 matching over 8 bases. With V trimmed by 10 bases and J by 8 bases, 21 bases remained unmatched. The CDR3 is made up of 16 amino acids. In germline, CDR1 is SEHNR, CDR2 FQNEAQ (reference sequence). CDR3 in amino acids: CATTSSIVDREDGYTF. The CDR3 DNA reads as TGTGCCACTACCAGTTCAATCGTGGACAGGGAGGACGGCTACACCTTC.

The chain is built from TRBV6-2 or TRBV6-3 and TRBJ2-1, with D unresolved. The germline V gene encodes CDR1 MNHEY and CDR2 SVGEGT. V was pared by 2 bases and J by 8 bases, with 7 bases between. This CDR3 contains 12 residues. The CDR3, as DNA: TGTGCCAGCAGTTACCTAGGCGATGAGCAGTTCTTC. Residues: CASSYLGDEQFF.

The chain couples TRBV5-1 to TRBJ2-1; 7 nucleotides line up with TRBD2. The CDR3 sequence is 14 residues long. Losses at the gene ends were 4 bases for V and 9 bases for J; bases not matched to a gene: 10. Germline values: CDR1 SGHRS, CDR2 YFSETQ. The DNA of the CDR3 is TGCGCCAGCAGCCCGGGACCTGGGGGGGGTGAGCAGTTCTTC. Amino acids: CASSPGPGGGEQFF.

This clone showed up just a few times. This sequence joins TRBV5-1 and TRBJ2-2; 10 bases align to TRBD1. CDR1 and CDR2 from the germline V gene are SGHRS and YFSETQ. This CDR3 is built from 15 residues. J gave up 4 bases and V 4 bases, and 4 bases lay outside the gene matches. CDR3 sequence: CASSRGQGGTGELFF. In nucleotides, the CDR3 is TGCGCCAGCAGCCGCGGACAGGGGGGCACCGGGGAGCTGTTTTTT. The full variable domain, with the rest looked up from reference TRBV5-1 and TRBJ2-2, is KAGVTQTPRYLIKTRGQQVTLSCSPISGHRSVSWYQQTPGQGLQFLFEYFSETQRNKGNFPGRFSGRQFSNSRSEMNVSTLELGDSALYLCASSRGQGGTGELFFGEGSRLTVL.

This chain links TRBV5-1 with TRBJ2-1; D might be TRBD2 (6 bases). This CDR3 is built from 15 residues. V lost 0 bases and J lost 2, with 9 bases in between. Germline V gene sequence: CDR1 SGHRS, CDR2 YFSETQ. CDR3 region: CASSLDGGAYNEQFF. The CDR3, as DNA: TGCGCCAGCAGCTTGGACGGGGGTGCCTACAATGAGCAGTTCTTC. Full variable domain (outside the CDR3, taken from reference TRBV5-1 and TRBJ2-1): KAGVTQTPRYLIKTRGQQVTLSCSPISGHRSVSWYQQTPGQGLQFLFEYFSETQRNKGNFPGRFSGRQFSNSRSEMNVSTLELGDSALYLCASSLDGGAYNEQFFGPGTRLTVL.

The chain has TRBV12-3 or TRBV12-4 and TRBJ2-4, with a tentative D call TRBD1 (5 bases). The V and J ends lost 3 bases and 7 bases respectively, with 7 bases between them. The length of the CDR3 is 12 residues. The CDR3 loop is CASSLAGNIQYF. CDR3 sequence (DNA): TGTGCCAGCAGTTTGGCAGGGAACATTCAGTACTTC.

This chain joins TRBV5-4 and TRBJ2-1, with D tentatively TRBD2 (6 bases). The CDR3 loop spans 16 amino acids. CDR1 and CDR2 from the germline V gene are SGHNT and YYREEE (reference sequence). Trimming left V 6 bases short and J 4 bases short, with 20 bases between. This CDR3 is CASTPTRGFSYNEQFF. In DNA form, the CDR3 reads TGTGCCAGCACCCCAACCCGGGGGTTTAGTTACAATGAGCAGTTCTTC.

This chain uses TRBV2 with TRBJ2-7; maybe TRBD2 (6 bases). The V end was cut by 9 bases, the J end by 2 bases, with 17 bases between. Germline V gene data show CDR1 as SNHLY and CDR2 as FYNNEI. This CDR3 comprises 14 residues. The CDR3 here is CASRRERGAYEQYF. In nucleotides, the CDR3 is TGTGCCAGTAGGAGGGAAAGGGGTGCCTACGAGCAGTACTTC.

This clone was recorded many times. This chain joins TRBV6-5 and TRBJ2-7, with D possibly matching TRBD1 (7 bases). The CDR3 contains 15 residues. Germline CDR1 reads MNHEY; CDR2 reads SVGAGI. V lost 10 bases and J lost 2, with 21 bases in between. Here the CDR3 reads CATRGDRSPTYEQYF. In nucleotides, the CDR3 is TGTGCCACCAGGGGGGACAGATCACCGACCTACGAGCAGTACTTC.

The genes are TRBV6-7 and TRBJ2-1; 7 nucleotides agree with TRBD1. TRBV6-7 is labeled an ORF, and its function is uncertain. V shed 5 bases and J 8 bases; nucleotides not matched to a gene: 3. This CDR3 comprises 12 residues. The CDR3, as DNA: TGTGCCAGCAGTGCCACAGGGGATGAGCAGTTCTTC. Amino acids: CASSATGDEQFF.

V usage is TRBV6-6 and J usage is TRBJ2-2, with D possibly TRBD1 on 6 matching bases. CDR1 and CDR2 from the germline V gene are MNHNY and SVGAGI (reference sequence). Trimming removed 6 bases from V and 6 bases from J, with 14 bases in between. CDR3 length: 14 residues. CDR3 region: CASRSGVWAGELFF. The DNA for the CDR3 is TGTGCCAGCAGGTCAGGGGTGTGGGCCGGGGAGCTGTTTTTT.

The rearrangement joins TRBV4-1 to TRBJ1-2, with a tentative D call TRBD1 (6 bases). Germline V gene data show CDR1 as MGHRA and CDR2 as YSYEKL. Trimming took off 2 bases at V and 8 bases at J, with 12 bases between the two ends. The CDR3 contains 13 residues. The DNA of the CDR3 is TGCGCCAGCAGCCAACGGGGGGCGGGAGGCTACACCTTC. Translating gives CASSQRGAGGYTF.

V gene TRBV5-1 combines with J gene TRBJ1-1; the D is unclear. Germline V CDR1 and CDR2: SGHRS, YFSETQ. V was trimmed by 5 bases and J by 8 bases, leaving 19 bases between them. The CDR3 is 14 amino acids. The CDR3 region is CASRTSPEGSEAFF. Here the CDR3 DNA reads TGCGCCAGCAGAACATCCCCCGAGGGATCCGAAGCTTTCTTT.

The chain employs TRBV2 and TRBJ2-5, with TRBD2 matching over 7 bases. Germline V CDR1 and CDR2: SNHLY, FYNNEI. The CDR3 is 13 amino acids. Unmatched junction bases numbered 10, after V lost 10 bases and J lost 5 bases. The CDR3 loop reads CATQAGWGETQYF. CDR3 in DNA: TGTGCCACCCAAGCGGGGTGGGGGGAGACCCAGTACTTC.

This chain joins TRBV7-2 and TRBJ2-3; 9 nucleotides match TRBD2. The CDR3 totals 16 residues. CDR1 is SGHTA, CDR2 FQGNSA, per germline. The V and J ends lost 6 bases and 3 bases, in that order; junction bases with no gene match: 10. CDR3 coding DNA: TGTGCCAGCAGTTCGGATCCGGGACTAGCAACAGATACGCAGTATTTT. Its translation: CASSSDPGLATDTQYF.

The chain links TRBV12-3 or TRBV12-4 to TRBJ1-2; D remains unclear. V dropped 6 bases and J dropped 8 bases, with 16 bases sitting between them. The CDR3 totals 13 residues. CDR3 nucleotides: TGTGCCAGCAGACGCCGCGGCCTGAGGGGCTACACCTTC. Translating gives CASRRRGLRGYTF.

The V gene is TRBV5-4, the J gene TRBJ2-2; 10 bases match TRBD1. Per the germline V gene, CDR1 is SGHNT and CDR2 is YYREEE (reference sequence). V was pared by 0 bases and J by 8 bases, with 4 bases of the junction left unmatched. The CDR3 extends over 15 amino acids. As DNA, the CDR3 is TGTGCCAGCAGCTTGGGACAGGGGGCGTTAGGGGAGCTGTTTTTT. As protein: CASSLGQGALGELFF.

V is TRBV5-1 and J is TRBJ2-3; the match to TRBD2 covers 8 bases. The germline V gene encodes CDR1 SGHRS and CDR2 YFSETQ. The CDR3 has 15 amino acids. V lost 0 bases and J lost 4; bases outside the gene matches: 4. The CDR3 DNA is TGCGCCAGCAGCTTGGGGACTAGCTCAGCAGATACGCAGTATTTT. Its protein product is CASSLGTSSADTQYF.